This T cell receptor (beta chain) was recovered during a study of blood T cell repertoires in COVID-19. Turning to the study itself: Acute and convalescent COVID-19 specimens originated in the United States, Italy and Spain. From T cells, B-cell-depleted T cells, or PBMCs came the material, which was cDNA or gDNA.

This CDR3 has 14 residues. V gave up 6 bases and J gave up 3 bases; unmatched junction bases: 8. Germline loops: CDR1 PRHDT, CDR2 FYEKMQ (reference sequence). Source study methods: Reference gene primer amplification in the assay estimated nucleated cell counts. The data were produced by immunoSEQ multiplex PCR, yet TCRdb's version contains in-frame clones alone and is incomplete. That table supplies the V and J calls and clone size; D and trimming were determined from the DNA. The table has some 160,000 clones, approximately 80% seen once. This clone has only one observation. The J gene is TRBJ2-7, the V gene TRBV13, with 7 bases aligning to TRBD1. Material: peripheral blood. This TCR derives from a human donor in a cohort sampled during active COVID-19. This chain's CDR3 is CASRPQGVNYEQYF. For the CDR3, the DNA is TGTGCCAGCAGGCCGCAGGGGGTAAACTACGAGCAGTACTTC.